This is a list of T cell receptor beta chains from one sample in a study of relationships among human T cell subsets. TCRdb used MiXCR to reprocess the multiplex PCR reads, holding one entry per CDR3 protein. The sample shows over 13,000 distinct CDR3 sequences, less than 70% of them seen only once. The specimen was total T cells sorted from blood. These receptors came from a man in his forties in good health. The CDR3 runs from the conserved cysteine through the conserved F or W. Each record gives: V gene, J gene, CDR3 protein.

V: TRBV29-1
J: TRBJ2-5
CDR3: CSVGDRKETQYF

V: TRBV4-1
J: TRBJ2-2
CDR3: CASSQDPDTGELFF

V: TRBV30
J: TRBJ2-7
CDR3: CAWSDGSSYEQYF

V: TRBV7-3
J: TRBJ2-1
CDR3: CASSFGGPEQFF

V: TRBV7-7
J: TRBJ2-1
CDR3: CASSPISGSNEQFF

V: TRBV2
J: TRBJ2-1
CDR3: CASRGGRRVEQFF

V: TRBV4-1
J: TRBJ2-5
CDR3: CASSSQDGEETQYF

V: TRBV4-1
J: TRBJ2-2
CDR3: CASSQGQRLDGELFF

V: TRBV20-1
J: TRBJ1-1
CDR3: CSARGTGGAAFF

V: TRBV10-3
J: TRBJ1-1
CDR3: CATRGGQGDTEAFF

V: TRBV20-1
J: TRBJ2-7
CDR3: CSARRGSAGAGAVTYEQYF

V: TRBV28
J: TRBJ1-5
CDR3: CASSPPQVHSNQPQHF

V: TRBV14
J: TRBJ2-2
CDR3: CASSQRRGVLTGELFF

V: TRBV28
J: TRBJ1-1
CDR3: CAILAHTEAFF

V: TRBV11-2
J: TRBJ2-7
CDR3: CASSPLPGQTYEQYF

V: TRBV2
J: TRBJ1-4
CDR3: CASSGTWEKLFF

V: TRBV20-1
J: TRBJ1-6
CDR3: CSARDDREHSPLHF

V: TRBV28
J: TRBJ2-1
CDR3: CASSLRTSGRNEQFF

V: TRBV12-3/TRBV12-4
J: TRBJ2-7
CDR3: CASSFAPGGSYEQYF

V: TRBV7-6
J: TRBJ2-1
CDR3: CASSFAGTGASYNEQFF

V: TRBV7-9
J: TRBJ2-7
CDR3: CASSYRDRFYEQYF

V: TRBV7-8
J: TRBJ2-5
CDR3: CASTRVANEETQYF

V: TRBV25-1
J: TRBJ2-7
CDR3: CASKPNTIDYEQYF

V: TRBV5-1
J: TRBJ2-3
CDR3: CASSKKDPSTDTQYF

V: TRBV28
J: TRBJ1-1
CDR3: CASSAGTMNTEAFF

V: TRBV12-3/TRBV12-4
J: TRBJ2-1
CDR3: CASISGTGGFYEQFF

V: TRBV12-3/TRBV12-4
J: TRBJ2-3
CDR3: CASSSPGVTDTQYF

V: TRBV12-3/TRBV12-4
J: TRBJ1-3
CDR3: CASSPDWAGNTIYF

V: TRBV30
J: TRBJ2-5
CDR3: CAWSAETQYF

V: TRBV27
J: TRBJ1-4
CDR3: CASSYRVNEKLFF

V: TRBV2
J: TRBJ2-3
CDR3: CASSELGPGTDTQYF

V: TRBV11-2
J: TRBJ2-1
CDR3: CASSTRSREDNEQFF

V: TRBV29-1
J: TRBJ2-7
CDR3: CSVAGLAASYEQYF

V: TRBV2
J: TRBJ1-1
CDR3: CASSAYRGRNTEAFF

V: TRBV20-1
J: TRBJ2-3
CDR3: CSARDRQGDSTDTQYF

V: TRBV11-3
J: TRBJ2-7
CDR3: CASSLDDRTEQYF

V: TRBV7-8
J: TRBJ2-7
CDR3: CASSLVRIKGYEQYF

V: TRBV29-1
J: TRBJ1-1
CDR3: CSVGDRNTEAFF

V: TRBV7-3
J: TRBJ2-1
CDR3: CASSLGLTGYNEQFF

V: TRBV28
J: TRBJ2-7
CDR3: CASSLGAWEQYF

V: TRBV29-1
J: TRBJ2-7
CDR3: CSVEDRGDEQYF

V: TRBV12-3/TRBV12-4
J: TRBJ1-1
CDR3: CASTLLERTEAFF

V: TRBV20-1
J: TRBJ1-5
CDR3: CSAREGGSSNQPQHF

V: TRBV7-9
J: TRBJ2-7
CDR3: CASSLGTGLPYEQYF

V: TRBV4-1
J: TRBJ1-1
CDR3: CASKAAGTYSNTEAFF

V: TRBV20-1
J: TRBJ2-7
CDR3: CSADPGQASYEQYF

V: TRBV7-7
J: TRBJ2-1
CDR3: CASSLARDNEQFF

V: TRBV20-1
J: TRBJ2-3
CDR3: CSARGGGVPRVDTQYF

V: TRBV29-1
J: TRBJ2-2
CDR3: CSAGQENTGELFF

V: TRBV19
J: TRBJ1-5
CDR3: CASSMRQGVRQPQHF

V: TRBV5-1
J: TRBJ2-7
CDR3: CASSSGLADLTAAYEQYF

V: TRBV12-3/TRBV12-4
J: TRBJ2-7
CDR3: CASSSGLAGGYEQYF

V: TRBV20-1
J: TRBJ2-1
CDR3: CSARVLGGVLYNEQFF

V: TRBV6-6
J: TRBJ1-3
CDR3: CASSPTGNTIYF